The 27 T cell receptor beta chains in this list originate from one sample, sequenced in a study of read filtering for tumor transcriptome and immune sequencing. The library was built from about 400 ng RNA with molecular barcoded adaptors for alpha/delta and beta/gamma chains. TCRdb fed the reads into MiXCR, producing one record per CDR3 protein. The sample has some 38,000 distinct CDR3 sequences, more than 13% seen once. What was sequenced was a population of CD138-negative cells sorted from bone marrow. These receptors originate from a donor at least 40 years old with multiple myeloma.

The rearrangement links TRBV11-3 to TRBJ2-2; weak D call: TRBD1 (5 bases). Germline-derived CDR1 and CDR2 are SGHNT and YENEEA. The CDR3 has 16 amino acids. V lost 2 bases to trimming and J lost 0 bases, with 10 bases between them. CDR3: CASSLQGFANTGELFF. CDR3 nucleotides: TGTGCCAGCAGCTTACAGGGCTTCGCGAACACCGGGGAGCTGTTTTTT.

This clonotype was observed at least ten times. J is TRBJ2-1 and V is TRBV24-1; D is perhaps TRBD2 (6 bases). Germline V lookup: CDR1 KGHDR, CDR2 SFDVKD. V shed 1 base and J shed 4 bases, with 7 bases lying between them. The CDR3 contains 14 residues. CDR3 loop: CATSDLRGYNEQFF. For the CDR3, the DNA is TGTGCCACCAGTGATTTACGGGGGTACAATGAGCAGTTCTTC.

This clonotype occurred many times. CDR3 sequence reads: CASSLAGFEAGELFF. The DNA of the CDR3 is TGTGCCAGCAGTTTAGCCGGGTTTGAAGCCGGGGAGCTGTTTTTT. The rearrangement joins TRBV12-3 or TRBV12-4 to TRBJ2-2; D is unclear. This CDR3 spans 15 amino acids. Trimming stripped 0 bases from V and 6 bases from J, with 11 bases between.

The V call is TRBV28, the J call TRBJ1-2, with 7 bases matching TRBD1. Germline trimming cut 5 bases from V and 5 bases from J; bases unmatched to any gene: 14. This CDR3 has 16 amino acids. The germline V gene has CDR1 MDHEN and CDR2 SYDVKM. This CDR3 reads CASSLLRRTGQYGYTF. The CDR3 DNA sequence: TGTGCCAGCAGTCTCTTACGGAGGACAGGACAATATGGCTACACCTTC.

This clonotype occurred many times. This chain connects TRBV6-5 to TRBJ2-4, with D perhaps TRBD1 or TRBD2 (5 bases each). V gave up 0 bases and J gave up 5 bases, with 14 bases separating them. CDR3 size: 16 residues. CDR1 MNHEY and CDR2 SVGAGI come from the germline V gene. CDR3 sequence: CASSYSWGRGENIQYF. CDR3 bases: TGTGCCAGCAGTTACTCGTGGGGCCGAGGGGAAAACATTCAGTACTTC.

This clonotype was found many times. This rearrangement joins TRBV2 to TRBJ2-7; the D gene is possibly TRBD2 (5 bases). CDR1 and CDR2 (germline): SNHLY, FYNNEI. The CDR3 is made up of 15 amino acids. Trimming took 6 bases from V and 0 from J, leaving 15 bases between them. CDR3 in amino acids: CASRPFAGSSYEQYF. CDR3 bases: TGTGCCAGCAGACCCTTTGCGGGTAGCTCCTACGAGCAGTACTTC.

In this sample, this clonotype turned up many times. V gene TRBV9 combines with J gene TRBJ1-5, with D possibly matching TRBD1 (5 bases). Between the trimmed V and J ends, which lost 0 bases and 7 bases, there was a span of 14 bases. This CDR3 is built from 15 residues. Looked up from germline, CDR1 is SGDLS and CDR2 is YYNGEE. CDR3 sequence reads: CASSVGGFGGQPQHF. The CDR3 coding sequence is TGTGCCAGCAGCGTAGGTGGATTCGGGGGACAGCCCCAGCATTTT.

This clonotype was seen only a few times. The chain carries TRBV7-8 and TRBJ1-3; D might be TRBD1 (6 bases). CDR1 and CDR2 from the germline V gene are SGHVS and FQNEAQ. This CDR3 is 14 amino acids long. V gave up 3 bases and J gave up 4 bases, with 10 bases separating them. CDR3 sequence reads: CASSFGGRGNTIYF. CDR3 bases: TGTGCCAGCAGCTTCGGGGGGCGCGGAAACACCATATATTTT.

Ten or more counts support this clonotype. CDR3 in DNA: TGCGCCAGCAGCCAAGATCGCTCACCCCTCCACTTT. As protein: CASSQDRSPLHF. The chain recombines TRBV4-1 with TRBJ1-6; D unresolved. From germline, CDR1 is MGHRA and CDR2 YSYEKL. The V end was cut by 0 bases, the J end by 10 bases, with 4 bases between. CDR3 length equals 12 residues.

Relative to its sample, this clonotype is medium-sized (0.01 to 0.1%). The V gene is TRBV6-5, the J gene TRBJ1-1; 10 nucleotides agree with TRBD1. The CDR3 sequence is 14 residues long. Germline-derived CDR1 and CDR2 are MNHEY and SVGAGI. J lost 8 bases, V lost 1 base, and 4 bases had no gene match. The CDR3 bases are TGTGCCAGCAGTTACTTCGGGACAGGGGCCGAAGCTTTCTTT. Translating it yields CASSYFGTGAEAFF.

This clonotype was detected many times. This chain uses TRBV28 with TRBJ1-1; D gene ambiguous. Germline V lookup: CDR1 MDHEN, CDR2 SYDVKM. The CDR3 sequence is 14 residues long. The ends were cut back, 7 bases at V and 4 bases at J, with 16 bases in the middle. CDR3 DNA: TGTGCCAGCACCCCCACCGGGTGGAGCACTGAAGCTTTCTTT. This sequence encodes CASTPTGWSTEAFF.

This clonotype has a count of ten or more. J is TRBJ1-5 and V is TRBV12-3 or TRBV12-4; D call uncertain. The CDR3 runs 15 residues. The V gene lost 5 bases and the J gene lost 3 bases, with 14 bases spanning the gap. The CDR3 loop reads CASSTGRQNNQPQHF. CDR3 bases: TGTGCCAGCAGTACGGGAAGGCAAAACAATCAGCCCCAGCATTTT.

The sample holds many counts of this clonotype. The gene calls are TRBV6-2 or TRBV6-3 and TRBJ1-1; D call uncertain. From germline, CDR1 is MNHEY and CDR2 SVGEGT. The CDR3 loop spans 13 amino acids. The V end was cut by 4 bases, the J end by 5 bases, with 11 bases between. CDR3 protein: CASSFRGWTEAFF. The DNA of the CDR3 is TGTGCCAGCAGTTTTCGGGGTTGGACTGAAGCTTTCTTT.

A note on this clonotype: It differs at one base from a far larger clone, so likely a read error. Lacking the conserved final phenylalanine or tryptophan, this CDR3 likely reflects a read error. The V gene is TRBV7-9, the J gene TRBJ1-1; D not certain. Germline lookup yields CDR1 SEHNR and CDR2 FQNEAQ (reference sequence). This CDR3 spans 12 amino acids. V was clipped by 1 base and J by 8 bases, with 8 bases between them. This CDR3 reads CASSLGGEEAFL. CDR3 sequence (DNA): TGTGCCAGCAGCTTAGGAGGAGAAGAAGCTTTCCTT.

The V and J genes are TRBV27 and TRBJ1-1, with D maybe TRBD1 (5 bases). The CDR3 covers 16 residues. Germline V gene sequence: CDR1 MNHEY, CDR2 SMNVEV (reference sequence). V lost 2 bases and J 1 base, leaving 14 bases between the germline ends. This CDR3 reads CASSLIGGTGNTEAFF. The CDR3 DNA follows: TGTGCCAGCAGTTTAATAGGTGGGACGGGGAACACTGAAGCTTTCTTT.

This clonotype was seen ten or more times. V usage is TRBV5-1 and J usage is TRBJ1-2; D call uncertain. This CDR3 region has 12 residues. The germline V and J ends were trimmed by 2 bases and 2 bases, with 4 bases remaining between them. Germline values: CDR1 SGHRS, CDR2 YFSETQ. The CDR3 sequence is CASSLENYGYTF. DNA of the CDR3: TGCGCCAGCAGCTTAGAGAACTATGGCTACACCTTC.

This clonotype has a handful of counts. This sequence may be a read error, since a much larger clone differs from it by one base. The J gene is TRBJ1-1, the V gene TRBV11-3; no definite D call. The CDR3 sequence is 14 residues long. V dropped 4 bases and J dropped 1 base, with 10 bases sitting between them. Germline V CDR1 and CDR2: SGHNT, YENEEA. DNA of the CDR3: TGTGCCAGCAGCTCGAGGGCGAGGAACACTGAAGCTTTCTTT. This gives the protein CASSSRARNTEAFF.

This clonotype was counted ten times or more. This chain links TRBV5-1 with TRBJ2-3; D unclear. This CDR3 contains 12 residues. The germline gives CDR1 SGHRS, CDR2 YFSETQ. Trimming took off 3 bases at V and 7 bases at J, with 9 bases between the two ends. CDR3 bases: TGCGCCAGCAGCTCCCCGCCTAATACGCAGTATTTT. It is translated as CASSSPPNTQYF. Based on the CDR3 plus reference TRBV5-1 and TRBJ2-3, the full variable domain is KAGVTQTPRYLIKTRGQQVTLSCSPISGHRSVSWYQQTPGQGLQFLFEYFSETQRNKGNFPGRFSGRQFSNSRSEMNVSTLELGDSALYLCASSSPPNTQYFGPGTRLTVL.

This clonotype was seen more than once but under ten times. The genes are TRBV5-1 and TRBJ2-4, with TRBD1 matching over 8 bases. Looked up from germline, CDR1 is SGHRS and CDR2 is YFSETQ. The CDR3 sequence is 15 residues long. V was pared by 0 bases and J by 9 bases, with 8 bases of the junction left unmatched. CDR3 residues: CASSLADRVQIIQYF. The CDR3 DNA sequence: TGCGCCAGCAGCTTGGCGGACAGGGTCCAAATCATTCAGTACTTC.

This clonotype was seen at least ten times. The chain links TRBV29-1 to TRBJ2-7, with D tentatively TRBD1 or TRBD2 (6 bases each). The CDR3 consists of 13 residues. Germline V gives CDR1 SQVTM, CDR2 ANQGSEA. With 3 bases removed from V and 3 bases from J, the gap between germline ends came to 12 bases. The CDR3 loop is CSVDVGGGYEQYF. The CDR3 nucleotides read TGCAGCGTTGACGTCGGAGGGGGCTACGAGCAGTACTTC.

This clonotype was recorded at least ten times. The gene calls are TRBV4-1 and TRBJ1-1; D is possibly TRBD1 (6 bases). The CDR3 spans 15 residues. The germline CDR1 and CDR2 sequences are MGHRA and YSYEKL. With 2 bases removed from V and 4 bases from J, the gap between germline ends came to 14 bases. CDR3: CASSQPTGGVTEAFF. CDR3 DNA sequence: TGCGCCAGCAGCCAACCGACAGGAGGGGTCACTGAAGCTTTCTTT.

In its sample, this clonotype was seen a few times. One base away lies a much larger clone, so this may be a sequencing read error. V usage is TRBV7-8 and J usage is TRBJ1-4, with D perhaps matching TRBD1 (6 bases). The CDR3 loop spans 15 amino acids. Per germline, CDR1 SGHVS and CDR2 FQNEAQ. CDR3 loop: CASRQDRATNEELFF. DNA of the CDR3: TGTGCCAGCAGACAGGACAGAGCAACTAATGAAGAACTGTTTTTT.

V is TRBV6-5 and J is TRBJ2-6; D gene ambiguous. CDR3 length equals 16 residues. Trimming removed 6 bases at V and 4 bases at J, with 16 bases between. The germline V gene has CDR1 MNHEY and CDR2 SVGAGI. The CDR3 spells CASSLRSKTGANVLTF. In DNA, the CDR3 is TGTGCCAGCAGCCTTAGGAGTAAAACAGGGGCCAACGTCCTGACTTTC.

This clonotype has at least ten counts. This chain uses TRBV20-1 with TRBJ2-6; D remains ambiguous. CDR3 size: 14 residues. Germline V CDR1 and CDR2: DFQATT, SNEGSKA (reference sequence). Trimming removed 3 bases at V and 2 bases at J, with 8 bases between. The CDR3 sequence: CSASLIAGANVLTF. The DNA of the CDR3 is TGCAGTGCTAGTCTTATTGCTGGGGCCAACGTCCTGACTTTC.

This clonotype was seen at least ten times. V and J are TRBV12-3 or TRBV12-4 and TRBJ1-5; D may be TRBD1 (5 bases). V was pared by 5 bases and J by 8 bases, with 10 bases between. The CDR3 extends over 12 amino acids. The CDR3: CASSTGGKPQHF. CDR3 DNA: TGTGCCAGCAGTACCGGGGGAAAGCCCCAGCATTTT.

By sample share, this clonotype is medium-sized. The CDR3 DNA is TGCGCCAGCAGCCAAGAACGGCCCGATGAGCAGTTCTTC. Protein sequence: CASSQERPDEQFF. The chain joins TRBV4-1 to TRBJ2-1; D remains unclear. The germline V gene encodes CDR1 MGHRA and CDR2 YSYEKL. Trimming stripped 0 bases from V and 8 bases from J, with 8 bases between. This CDR3 spans 13 amino acids.

This clonotype came up many times. The V and J genes are TRBV10-1 and TRBJ2-6; D remains unclear. The CDR3 has 16 residues. Per the germline V gene, CDR1 is WNHNN and CDR2 is SYGVQD (reference sequence). Trimming left V 6 bases short and J 2 bases short, with 14 bases between. CDR3 region: CASSDNKNPGANVLTF. The CDR3 region has the DNA TGCGCCAGCAGCGATAACAAGAACCCTGGGGCCAACGTCCTGACTTTC.